One and the same sample provided the 14 T cell receptor beta chains below, sequenced in a study of patients and donors after allogeneic stem cell transplantation. From the RT-PCR reads, TCRdb called clonotypes with MiXCR, one entry per CDR3 protein. The sample lists about 960,000 distinct CDR3 sequences; about 20% were seen once. Sequences were obtained from blood, either unsorted or a sorted T cell fraction (not recorded which). The origin of the receptors is a human donor who was either an allogeneic HSCT recipient or a stem cell or donor lymphocyte infusion donor (not recorded which). It is not recorded whose cells these are; they may come from a transplant donor.

This clonotype was counted only a few times. This chain joins TRBV6-2 or TRBV6-3 and TRBJ2-1; TRBD1 or TRBD2 may be the D gene (5 bases each). The CDR3 has 17 residues. The germline V gene encodes CDR1 MNHEY and CDR2 SVGEGT. Trimming left V 5 bases short and J 1 base short, with 18 bases between. The CDR3 here is CASSRQRAGPSYNEQFF. The CDR3 DNA is TGTGCCAGCAGTAGACAGCGCGCGGGTCCATCCTACAATGAGCAGTTCTTC.

The V gene is TRBV4-1, the J gene TRBJ1-4, with 7 bases lining up with TRBD1. The CDR3 length is 16 residues. Losses at the gene ends were 1 base for V and 7 bases for J; bases not matched to a gene: 9. Per the germline V gene, CDR1 is MGHRA and CDR2 is YSYEKL. CDR3 loop: CASSQGIRGEVEKLFF. The CDR3 DNA follows: TGCGCCAGCAGCCAAGGCATCAGGGGGGAAGTTGAAAAACTGTTTTTT.

This sequence joins TRBV7-9 and TRBJ2-5; 9 positions agree with TRBD1. This CDR3 has 14 amino acids. Germline V gene data show CDR1 as SEHNR and CDR2 as FQNEAQ (reference sequence). J was trimmed by 2 bases and V by 8 bases; bases with no gene match: 6. The CDR3 spells CASGQGQGQETQYF. In nucleotides, the CDR3 is TGTGCCAGCGGACAAGGACAGGGGCAAGAGACCCAGTACTTC.

The chain has TRBV10-3 and TRBJ2-2; 8 nucleotides match TRBD1. CDR3 length equals 14 residues. Germline trimming cut 8 bases from V and 4 bases from J; bases unmatched to any gene: 6. CDR1 is ENHRY and CDR2 is SYGVKD in the germline V gene. CDR3 nucleotide sequence: TGTGCCATCCTAAGAACAGGGGGCACCGGGGAGCTGTTTTTT. It yields the protein CAILRTGGTGELFF.

This clonotype was seen only a few times. The chain couples TRBV21-1 to TRBJ1-6. TRBV21-1 counts as a pseudogene. The CDR3 is 10 residues long. The chain's CDR3 is CASQTSPLHF. In nucleotides, the CDR3 is TGTGCCAGCCAGACTTCACCCCTCCACTTT.

V is TRBV24-1 and J is TRBJ2-2; the match to TRBD1 covers 7 bases. Trimming at V came to 5 bases and at J to 4 bases, leaving 9 bases not matched to a gene. Germline V gene sequence: CDR1 KGHDR, CDR2 SFDVKD. The CDR3 has 16 residues. CDR3 protein: CATSAGDRGPTGELFF. The CDR3 DNA sequence: TGTGCCACCAGTGCCGGGGACAGAGGGCCCACCGGGGAGCTGTTTTTT.

This clonotype was recorded a few times. This chain joins TRBV18 and TRBJ2-2, with D perhaps matching TRBD1 (5 bases). Germline V gives CDR1 KGHSH, CDR2 LQKENI. Trimming shortened V by 4 bases and J by 0 bases, and 9 bases separated the two germline ends. This CDR3 contains 15 residues. Written as DNA, the CDR3 is TGTGCCAGCTCACAGGACACCCCGAACACCGGGGAGCTGTTTTTT. Its translation is CASSQDTPNTGELFF. The full variable domain, with the rest looked up from reference TRBV18 and TRBJ2-2, is NAGVMQNPRHLVRRRGQEARLRCSPMKGHSHVYWYRQLPEEGLKFMVYLQKENIIDESGMPKERFSAEFPKEGPSILRIQQVVRGDSAAYFCASSQDTPNTGELFFGEGSRLTVL.

The table lists this clonotype with a few counts. The chain carries TRBV7-7 and TRBJ1-6, with no clear D. Per the germline V gene, CDR1 is SSHAT and CDR2 is FNYEAQ (reference sequence). This CDR3 is 14 amino acids long. V dropped 5 bases and J dropped 4 bases, with 9 bases sitting between them. CDR3 nucleotide sequence: TGTGCCAGCAGCAGCCGGGAGTATAATTCACCCCTCCACTTT. This gives the protein CASSSREYNSPLHF.

This clonotype was counted between two and nine times. The V and J genes are TRBV7-9 and TRBJ1-5; no firm D call. Between the trimmed V and J ends, which lost 3 bases and 7 bases, there was a span of 16 bases. Germline CDR1 and CDR2: SEHNR and FQNEAQ (reference sequence). This CDR3 is 15 amino acids long. This CDR3 is CASSLVDEEGQPQHF. CDR3 in DNA: TGTGCCAGCAGCTTGGTCGATGAGGAAGGGCAGCCCCAGCATTTT.

The gene calls are TRBV4-1 and TRBJ2-7, with 9 bases fitting TRBD1. The CDR3 extends over 15 amino acids. The V gene's germline CDR1 is MGHRA and CDR2 YSYEKL. With V trimmed by 1 base and J by 3 bases, 4 bases remained unmatched. The CDR3 nucleotides are TGCGCCAGCAGCCAAGCCCTGGGACAGGGCTACGAGCAGTACTTC. It translates to CASSQALGQGYEQYF.

The chain has TRBV4-1 and TRBJ2-3; D may be TRBD2 (6 bases). Germline V CDR1 and CDR2: MGHRA, YSYEKL. The germline V and J ends were trimmed by 0 bases and 6 bases, with 16 bases remaining between them. The CDR3 is made up of 16 amino acids. In nucleotides, the CDR3 is TGCGCCAGCAGCCAAGATCGGGAGATCGGCTCGGATACGCAGTATTTT. Translating gives CASSQDREIGSDTQYF.

This clonotype was counted a few times. The V call is TRBV20-1, the J call TRBJ2-5; TRBD2 matches at 10 bases. Trimming cost V 6 bases and J 1 base; bases outside gene matches: 8. Germline lookup yields CDR1 DFQATT and CDR2 SNEGSKA (reference sequence). This CDR3 has 15 residues. The DNA for the CDR3 is TGCAGTGCCGGTGGGACTAGCGAGATCCAAGAGACCCAGTACTTC. This encodes CSAGGTSEIQETQYF.

The rearrangement uses TRBV20-1 and TRBJ1-3; weak D call: TRBD1 (5 bases). V lost 4 bases to trimming and J lost 2 bases, with 12 bases between them. Germline assignment: CDR1 DFQATT and CDR2 SNEGSKA (reference sequence). The CDR3 is made up of 14 amino acids. In DNA, the CDR3 is TGCAGTGCTAACCTCGGGGCCGCTGGAAACACCATATATTTT. Its translation is CSANLGAAGNTIYF.

This clonotype was detected a few times. This chain uses TRBV3-1 with TRBJ2-5, with D hard to call. From germline, CDR1 is LGHDT and CDR2 YNNKEL (reference sequence). The ends were cut back, 4 bases at V and 1 base at J, with 7 bases in the middle. This CDR3 comprises 13 residues. In DNA, the CDR3 is TGTGCCAGCAGCCGCCTCTCCCAAGAGACCCAGTACTTC. Translated: CASSRLSQETQYF.